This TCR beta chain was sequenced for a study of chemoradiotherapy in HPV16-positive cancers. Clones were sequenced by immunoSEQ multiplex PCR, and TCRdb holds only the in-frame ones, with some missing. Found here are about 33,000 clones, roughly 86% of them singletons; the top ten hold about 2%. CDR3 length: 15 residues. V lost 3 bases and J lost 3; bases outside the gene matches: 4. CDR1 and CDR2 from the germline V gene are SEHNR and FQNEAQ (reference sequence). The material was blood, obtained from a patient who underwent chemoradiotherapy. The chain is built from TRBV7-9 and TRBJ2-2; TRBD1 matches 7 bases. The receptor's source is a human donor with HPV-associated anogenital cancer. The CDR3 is CASSFRDSYTGELFF. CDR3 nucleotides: TGTGCCAGCAGCTTCCGGGACAGCTACACCGGGGAGCTGTTTTTT.